This T cell receptor beta chain was observed in a study of cytomegalovirus exposure and HLA in healthy donors. TCRdb keeps only in-frame clones here, not all; method: immunoSEQ multiplex PCR. The sample consists of over 200,000 clones, 85% to 90% of them appearing once. With V trimmed by 1 base and J by 3 bases, 6 bases remained unmatched. In germline, CDR1 is SGHTA, CDR2 FQGNSA. CDR3 length: 15 residues. The specimen sequenced was PBMCs. This sequence was found in a woman aged 18 to 35 in good health and CMV-seronegative. The chain joins TRBV7-2 to TRBJ2-7, with 7 bases identical to TRBD1. The CDR3 is CASSLVPGQHYEQYF. The CDR3 DNA sequence: TGTGCCAGCAGCTTAGTACCGGGACAGCACTACGAGCAGTACTTC. Full variable domain (rest looked up from reference TRBV7-2 and TRBJ2-7): GAGVSQSPSNKVTEKGKDVELRCDPISGHTALYWYRQSLGQGLEFLIYFQGNSAPDKSGLPSDRFSAERTGGSVSTLTIQRTQQEDSAVYLCASSLVPGQHYEQYFGPGTRLTVT.